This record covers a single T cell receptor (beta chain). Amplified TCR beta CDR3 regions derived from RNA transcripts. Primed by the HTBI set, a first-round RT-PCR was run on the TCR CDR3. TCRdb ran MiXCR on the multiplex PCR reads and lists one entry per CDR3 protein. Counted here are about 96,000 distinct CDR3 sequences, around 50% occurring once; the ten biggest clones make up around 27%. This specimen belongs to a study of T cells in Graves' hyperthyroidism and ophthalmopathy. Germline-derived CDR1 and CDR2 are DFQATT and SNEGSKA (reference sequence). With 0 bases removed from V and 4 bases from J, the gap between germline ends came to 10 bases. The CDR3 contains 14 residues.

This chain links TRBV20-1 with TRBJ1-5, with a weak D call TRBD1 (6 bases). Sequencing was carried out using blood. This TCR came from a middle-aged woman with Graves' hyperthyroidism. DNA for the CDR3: TGCAGTGCTAGAGATATGGGGGCAAATCAGCCCCAGCATTTT. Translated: CSARDMGANQPQHF.